The next 17 T cell receptor beta chains were all read from a single sample in a study of blood T cells in healthy people across ages (dated by TCRdb to between 2015 and 2017). Libraries were made using 5' RACE. The sample was run on an Illumina HiSeq 2500. A second about 7 to 11 cycle PCR used a sample-barcoded 5' primer and a J-beta primer mix. TCRdb reworked the public reads: Q25 trimming with fastp, MiXCR clone assembly, productive beta chains retained. Rows are combined by CDR3 protein, so each entry shows the most common genes and DNA. Present in this sample are over a million distinct CDR3 sequences, approximately 63% of which were seen just once. The ten largest clonotypes hold roughly 6.3% of the sample. The sequenced material came from blood. These receptors were collected from a man in his late teens or twenties in good health.

J is TRBJ1-1 and V is TRBV4-1; D is perhaps TRBD1 (5 bases). CDR1 MGHRA and CDR2 YSYEKL come from the germline V gene. V was clipped by 4 bases and J by 3 bases, with 15 bases between them. The CDR3 length is 15 residues. The CDR3 DNA sequence: TGCGCCAGCAGCCGGGACGGGGGTGAATACACTGAAGCTTTCTTT. It encodes CASSRDGGEYTEAFF.

This clonotype came up a few times. The chain recombines TRBV28 with TRBJ2-7; D tentatively reads TRBD1 or TRBD2 (5 bases each). Germline CDR1 and CDR2: MDHEN and SYDVKM. The CDR3 has 14 residues. Between the trimmed V and J ends, which lost 7 bases and 2 bases, there was a span of 15 bases. In nucleotides, the CDR3 is TGTGCCAGCACCCTCATCGGGACGACCTACGAGCAGTACTTC. This sequence encodes CASTLIGTTYEQYF.

V is TRBV12-3 or TRBV12-4 and J is TRBJ1-2; 9 bases agree with TRBD1. V dropped 5 bases and J dropped 7; count of bases not matched to a gene: 8. This CDR3 comprises 14 residues. The CDR3 sequence: CASSLTGTGSGYTF. The CDR3 nucleotides read TGTGCCAGCAGTCTTACCGGGACAGGGAGTGGCTACACCTTC.

In its sample, this clonotype was seen many times. The V call is TRBV20-1, the J call TRBJ2-5; 8 nucleotides align to TRBD2. Germline lookup yields CDR1 DFQATT and CDR2 SNEGSKA (reference sequence). Unmatched junction bases numbered 9, after V lost 2 bases and J lost 4 bases. This CDR3 spans 15 amino acids. The CDR3 nucleotides are TGCAGTGCTAGAAGACTAGCGTCGGTCATAGAGACCCAGTACTTC. It specifies CSARRLASVIETQYF.

There are a few counts of this clonotype. The chain joins TRBV7-2 to TRBJ2-1, with TRBD2 identical over 13 bases. V lost 4 bases to trimming and J lost 9 bases; unmatched junction nucleotides: 3. Germline-derived CDR1 and CDR2 are SGHTA and FQGNSA. The CDR3 has 14 residues. In DNA form, the CDR3 reads TGTGCCAGCAGCTCCCGGACTAGCGGGGGTGAGCAGTTCTTC. This sequence encodes CASSSRTSGGEQFF.

In regard to this clonotype: One junction end does not reproduce the germline sequence, and a read error may be involved. V gene TRBV7-9 combines with J gene TRBJ1-2; D might be TRBD1 (6 bases). CDR3 length: 13 residues. Germline V gene sequence: CDR1 SEHNR, CDR2 FQNEAQ (reference sequence). The CDR3 here is CASSADRSYDYTF. DNA of the CDR3: TGTGCCAGCAGCGCAGACAGGAGCTATGACTACACCTTC. Looking up the rest from reference TRBV7-9 and TRBJ1-2 gives the full variable domain: DTGVSQNPRHKITKRGQNVTFRCDPISEHNRLYWYRQTLGQGPEFLTYFQNEAQLEKSRLLSDRFSAERPKGSFSTLEIQRTEQGDSAMYLCASSADRSYDYTFGSGTRLTVV.

This clonotype was seen a few times. The chain carries TRBV29-1 and TRBJ2-1; D might be TRBD1 (5 bases). The CDR3 runs to 12 residues. Germline V gene data show CDR1 as SQVTM and CDR2 as ANQGSEA. V was shortened by 5 bases and J by 6 bases, with 11 bases between the two germline ends. The CDR3 sequence is CSVNADTNEQFF. In nucleotides, the CDR3 is TGCAGCGTTAACGCGGACACCAATGAGCAGTTCTTC.

This chain connects TRBV9 to TRBJ2-7, with 9 bases matching TRBD1. Germline values: CDR1 SGDLS, CDR2 YYNGEE. The length of the CDR3 is 16 residues. J gave up 3 bases and V 4 bases, and 11 bases lay outside the gene matches. CDR3 sequence reads: CASSPARDRVFYEQYF. CDR3 bases: TGTGCCAGCAGCCCCGCCAGGGACAGGGTCTTCTACGAGCAGTACTTC.

This chain connects TRBV6-4 to TRBJ2-7, with 11 nucleotides matching TRBD2. The germline V gene has CDR1 MRHNA and CDR2 SNTAGT. V dropped 4 bases and J dropped 7; count of bases not matched to a gene: 15. The CDR3 is made up of 17 amino acids. CDR3 DNA sequence: TGTGCCAGCAGTGCAACACTACTAGCGGGGGTAGTCAATGAGCAGTACTTC. Translation: CASSATLLAGVVNEQYF.

A word on this clonotype: Compared with germline, one end of the junction differs, possibly owing to a read error. The CDR3 loop is CASTETNRGSTDTHYF. As DNA, the CDR3 is TGCGCCAGCACCGAGACCAACAGGGGCAGCACAGATACGCATTATTTT. The chain combines TRBV5-1 with TRBJ2-3; 7 positions match TRBD1. The CDR3 sequence is 16 residues long. In germline, CDR1 is SGHRS, CDR2 YFSETQ.

CDR3 sequence: CASSQVGLSRAKNIQYF. For the CDR3, the DNA is TGCGCCAGCAGCCAAGTCGGGCTAAGTAGAGCCAAAAACATTCAGTACTTC. The chain uses TRBV4-1 and TRBJ2-4; D unresolved. In germline, CDR1 is MGHRA, CDR2 YSYEKL. This CDR3 region has 17 residues. V lost 1 base to trimming and J lost 0 bases, with 13 bases between them.

The rearrangement links TRBV6-2 or TRBV6-3 to TRBJ2-3; the D gene is possibly TRBD1 (6 bases). Trimming stripped 7 bases from V and 3 bases from J, with 17 bases between. This CDR3 has 15 amino acids. Germline values: CDR1 MNHEY, CDR2 SVGEGT. The CDR3 bases are TGTGCCAGCAACTCAAAGGGGGTAGGAACAGATACGCAGTATTTT. Residues: CASNSKGVGTDTQYF.

This clonotype was observed once. This rearrangement joins TRBV7-2 to TRBJ1-4; unclear D gene. This CDR3 contains 13 residues. Trimming shortened V by 9 bases and J by 4 bases, and 12 bases separated the two germline ends. The germline V gene encodes CDR1 SGHTA and CDR2 FQGNSA. The CDR3 sequence: CASKETHNEKLFF. The DNA of the CDR3 is TGTGCCAGTAAGGAAACTCATAATGAAAAACTGTTTTTT.

This sequence joins TRBV18 and TRBJ2-1; 9 bases agree with TRBD2. The germline CDR1 and CDR2 sequences are KGHSH and LQKENI. The CDR3 is 14 residues long. The V and J ends lost 4 bases and 8 bases, in that order; junction bases with no gene match: 6. The CDR3 sequence: CASSRGLAPDEQFF. The CDR3 nucleotides read TGTGCCAGCTCACGGGGACTAGCCCCCGATGAGCAGTTCTTC.

This clonotype has only a few counts. The chain has TRBV7-8 and TRBJ2-5, with D possibly TRBD2 on 7 matching bases. CDR1 and CDR2 from the germline V gene are SGHVS and FQNEAQ. V gave up 5 bases and J gave up 1 base, with 14 bases separating them. The CDR3 is 15 amino acids. In nucleotides, the CDR3 is TGTGCCAGCAGCAGCCAACGGGGGGCCCAAGAGACCCAGTACTTC. Translating it yields CASSSQRGAQETQYF.

The V and J genes are TRBV29-1 and TRBJ1-2; 7 bases match TRBD1. The CDR3 has 14 amino acids. J lost 7 bases, V lost 8 bases, and 16 bases had no gene match. Germline V gene lookup returns CDR1 SQVTM and CDR2 ANQGSEA. The CDR3: CSLLGDSRGGGYTF. In DNA form, the CDR3 reads TGCAGCCTCTTGGGGGACAGTAGAGGAGGTGGCTACACCTTC.

This clonotype was detected a few times. The chain combines TRBV4-1 with TRBJ2-3, with D uncertain. The CDR3 runs to 14 residues. The germline CDR1 and CDR2 sequences are MGHRA and YSYEKL. V gave up 3 bases and J gave up 3 bases, with 10 bases separating them. DNA of the CDR3: TGCGCCAGCAGCCAGGTCGTCGTTACAGATACGCAGTATTTT. Protein product: CASSQVVVTDTQYF.